One sample yielded the 9 T cell receptor beta chains listed below, sequenced in a study of control samples from healthy donors and cancer patients (TCRdb year 2020). The library was generated by the immunoSEQ multiplex PCR assay. TCRdb provides this immuneACCESS table in a form limited to in-frame rearrangements. Some clones are lacking; in checked studies, under half of them reflect an unresolved V gene, and why the rest are absent is not known. The sample table lists roughly 130,000 clones, roughly 90% of them with a count of one. The top ten clonotypes cover 8.6% of the sample. The sequencing sample was made of blood. The origin of the receptors is a man aged 18 to 29 in good health.

The chain combines TRBV6-6 with TRBJ1-1; 8 positions agree with TRBD1. Germline V CDR1 and CDR2: MNHNY, SVGAGI (reference sequence). This CDR3 is 13 amino acids long. Trimming took 5 bases from V and 11 from J; bases not matched to a gene: 10. The chain's CDR3 is CASSQAGGARAFF. CDR3 bases: TGTGCCAGCAGTCAAGCAGGGGGCGCTAGGGCTTTCTTT.

This chain joins TRBV10-3 and TRBJ2-5; the D gene is possibly TRBD1 (6 bases). Trimming stripped 6 bases from V and 2 bases from J, with 10 bases between. Per the germline V gene, CDR1 is ENHRY and CDR2 is SYGVKD. This CDR3 spans 13 amino acids. DNA of the CDR3: TGTGCCATCAGGCGGACAGATCAAGAGACCCAGTACTTC. Translation: CAIRRTDQETQYF.

On this clone itself: An end of the junction differs from the germline gene, which may be a read error. The chain carries TRBV5-4 and TRBJ2-3, with no clear D. CDR3 length equals 12 residues. Per the germline V gene, CDR1 is SGHNT and CDR2 is YYREEE (reference sequence). The CDR3 DNA follows: TGTGCGAGCAAAGCGAGCACAGATACGCAGTATTTT. It is translated as CASKASTDTQYF.

V usage is TRBV5-4 and J usage is TRBJ1-3; D might be TRBD1 (5 bases). Trimming removed 4 bases from V and 0 bases from J, with 14 bases in between. The CDR3 spans 16 residues. Germline V CDR1 and CDR2: SGHNT, YYREEE (reference sequence). The CDR3 sequence is CASSKGQGYSGNTIYF. CDR3 sequence (DNA): TGTGCCAGCAGCAAAGGGCAGGGCTACTCTGGAAACACCATATATTTT.

The J gene is TRBJ2-1, the V gene TRBV5-1, with a weak D call TRBD1 (6 bases). Germline V lookup: CDR1 SGHRS, CDR2 YFSETQ. V lost 4 bases, J lost 10 bases, and 12 bases lay in between. There are 12 residues in the CDR3. DNA for the CDR3: TGCGCCAGCAGCGCGTCCGGGACAGAGCAGTTCTTC. Residues: CASSASGTEQFF.

J is TRBJ2-1 and V is TRBV6-5; either TRBD1 or TRBD2 may fit D (7 bases each). V lost 7 bases and J 5 bases, leaving 18 bases between the germline ends. This CDR3 contains 15 residues. Germline CDR1 is MNHEY and CDR2 is SVGAGI. CDR3 sequence: CASTDQGGPDNEQFF. CDR3 coding DNA: TGTGCCAGCACCGACCAGGGGGGGCCCGACAATGAGCAGTTCTTC.

V and J are TRBV7-9 and TRBJ2-1, with D unclear. With 4 bases removed from V and 4 bases from J, the gap between germline ends came to 8 bases. Germline V gene data show CDR1 as SEHNR and CDR2 as FQNEAQ (reference sequence). This CDR3 region has 13 residues. CDR3 coding DNA: TGTGCCAGCAGCTCCGCTGGGTACAATGAGCAGTTCTTC. Protein: CASSSAGYNEQFF.

The V and J genes are TRBV6-1 and TRBJ2-7; 9 positions agree with TRBD2. V lost 3 bases to trimming and J lost 3 bases; unmatched junction nucleotides: 18. This CDR3 has 19 amino acids. The V gene's germline CDR1 is MNHNS and CDR2 SASEGT. CDR3 in amino acids: CASSEDNRFTSGQNYEQYF. In nucleotides, the CDR3 is TGTGCCAGCAGTGAGGATAACAGATTCACTAGCGGGCAAAACTACGAGCAGTACTTC.

This chain joins TRBV6-5 and TRBJ1-2; D might be TRBD1 (5 bases). Trimming removed 5 bases at V and 2 bases at J, with 9 bases between. This CDR3 contains 13 residues. The germline gives CDR1 MNHEY, CDR2 SVGAGI. CDR3 in DNA: TGTGCCAGCAGTCGGGACGTAAACTATGGCTACACCTTC. This sequence encodes CASSRDVNYGYTF.